These T cell receptor beta chains were read from a single sample in a study of blood T cell repertoires in COVID-19. TCRdb's copy holds only in-frame clones and misses some; the assay was immunoSEQ multiplex PCR. This sample carries 330,000 or so clones, roughly 87% of them seen once, and the ten largest clones take almost 3%. The sequenced material came from PBMCs or T cells enriched from blood (not recorded which). The receptor source for this set is a woman in her thirties who had recovered from COVID-19. Each CDR3 is given with its conserved first and last residue. The D gene is left open where the match is weak. A clone size is listed for some rows: how often the clone was seen (once, few, many), or a class if it is expanded.

CDR3 length: 15
D gene: TRBD1
V gene: TRBV5-1
clone size: NA
J gene: TRBJ1-5
CDR3 DNA: TGCGCCAGCAGCTTGGGAACAGGGGCTGATCAGCCCCAGCATTTT
CDR3 protein: CASSLGTGADQPQHF

CDR3 length: 14
D gene: NA
V gene: TRBV30
clone size: NA
J gene: TRBJ2-1
CDR3 DNA: TGTGCCTGGAGCTTAAGGGGCCTCTACAATGAGCAGTTCTTC
CDR3 protein: CAWSLRGLYNEQFF

CDR3 length: 15
D gene: NA
V gene: TRBV10-2
clone size: many
J gene: TRBJ1-1
CDR3 DNA: TGCGCCAGCAGTGAGTCGAGGACAGTCAATCTTGAAGCTTTCTTT
CDR3 protein: CASSESRTVNLEAFF

CDR3 length: 16
D gene: TRBD2
V gene: TRBV5-1
clone size: NA
J gene: TRBJ2-7
CDR3 DNA: TGCGCCAGCAGCTCGGGGGGGAATAGGATGTCCTACGAGCAGTACTTC
CDR3 protein: CASSSGGNRMSYEQYF

CDR3 length: 12
D gene: NA
V gene: TRBV14
clone size: few
J gene: TRBJ2-7
CDR3 DNA: TGTGCCAGCAGCCAAAACATGGACGAGCAGTACTTC
CDR3 protein: CASSQNMDEQYF

CDR3 length: 16
D gene: TRBD2
V gene: TRBV10-2
clone size: NA
J gene: TRBJ2-1
CDR3 DNA: TGCGCCAGCAGTGAGACTAGCGGGAAGATCTACAATGAGCAGTTCTTC
CDR3 protein: CASSETSGKIYNEQFF

CDR3 length: 14
D gene: NA
V gene: TRBV30
clone size: NA
J gene: TRBJ1-4
CDR3 DNA: TGTGCCTGGAGTGCCGGGGGTTCGAATGAAAAACTGTTTTTT
CDR3 protein: CAWSAGGSNEKLFF

CDR3 length: 13
D gene: NA
V gene: TRBV7-9
clone size: NA
J gene: TRBJ2-7
CDR3 DNA: TGTGCCAGCAGCTTAGCCCGGGGATACGAGCAGTACTTC
CDR3 protein: CASSLARGYEQYF

CDR3 length: 16
D gene: NA
V gene: TRBV7-3
clone size: NA
J gene: TRBJ1-1
CDR3 DNA: TGTGCCAGCAGCTTATATGGGGTATGGGAGAGCACTGAAGCTTTCTTT
CDR3 protein: CASSLYGVWESTEAFF

CDR3 length: 14
D gene: NA
V gene: TRBV4-1
clone size: NA
J gene: TRBJ1-1
CDR3 DNA: TGCGCCAGCAGCCAAGCTAGTGAGAACACTGAAGCTTTCTTT
CDR3 protein: CASSQASENTEAFF

CDR3 length: 19
D gene: TRBD2
V gene: TRBV27
clone size: NA
J gene: TRBJ2-1
CDR3 DNA: TGTGCCAGCAGTTCCTACTCCTCCTGGCGGGAGGGCCTAGGAAATGAGCAGTTCTTC
CDR3 protein: CASSSYSSWREGLGNEQFF

CDR3 length: 19
D gene: TRBD1
V gene: TRBV5-1
clone size: NA
J gene: TRBJ2-1
CDR3 DNA: TGCGCCAGCAGCCCCACCCGGGACAGTCTATCCCCAATGTGGAATGAGCAGTTCTTC
CDR3 protein: CASSPTRDSLSPMWNEQFF

CDR3 length: 15
D gene: TRBD2
V gene: TRBV3-1/TRBV3-2
clone size: NA
J gene: TRBJ2-7
CDR3 DNA: TGTGCCAGCAGCCATACAGCGGGAAGCTCCTACGAGCAGTACTTC
CDR3 protein: CASSHTAGSSYEQYF

CDR3 length: 12
D gene: NA
V gene: TRBV2
clone size: few
J gene: TRBJ2-5
CDR3 DNA: TGTGCCAGCAGAACCACTGGAGAGACCCAGTACTTC
CDR3 protein: CASRTTGETQYF

CDR3 length: 17
D gene: NA
V gene: TRBV5-1
clone size: NA
J gene: TRBJ2-6
CDR3 DNA: TGCGCCAGCAGCTTGGGGGGCTCCCAATTCGGGGCCAACGTCCTGACTTTC
CDR3 protein: CASSLGGSQFGANVLTF

CDR3 length: 14
D gene: NA
V gene: TRBV5-6
clone size: NA
J gene: TRBJ2-4
CDR3 DNA: TGTGCCAGCAGCTTCGGAGAGTACAAAAACATTCAGTACTTC
CDR3 protein: CASSFGEYKNIQYF

CDR3 length: 15
D gene: TRBD2
V gene: TRBV3-1/TRBV3-2
clone size: NA
J gene: TRBJ2-1
CDR3 DNA: TGTGCCAGCAGCCTGGGACTAGCGGGACCGCGGGAGCAGTTCTTC
CDR3 protein: CASSLGLAGPREQFF

CDR3 length: 15
D gene: NA
V gene: TRBV5-6
clone size: NA
J gene: TRBJ1-5
CDR3 DNA: TGTGCCAGCAATTCTCAGGGTGGGGGCAATCAGCCCCAGCATTTT
CDR3 protein: CASNSQGGGNQPQHF

CDR3 length: 16
D gene: TRBD2
V gene: TRBV4-2
clone size: NA
J gene: TRBJ2-2
CDR3 DNA: TGTGCCAGCAGCCCCCTAGCGGGGGGGCCGAGCGGGGAGCTGTTTTTT
CDR3 protein: CASSPLAGGPSGELFF

CDR3 length: 14
D gene: NA
V gene: TRBV29-1
clone size: NA
J gene: TRBJ1-4
CDR3 DNA: TGCAGCGTTGCTAGGACAGCAACTAATGAAAAACTGTTTTTT
CDR3 protein: CSVARTATNEKLFF

CDR3 length: 13
D gene: NA
V gene: TRBV5-1
clone size: NA
J gene: TRBJ1-2
CDR3 DNA: TGCGCCAGCAGCGCGGACAGAAACTATGGCTACACCTTC
CDR3 protein: CASSADRNYGYTF

CDR3 length: 13
D gene: TRBD1
V gene: TRBV28
clone size: NA
J gene: TRBJ1-2
CDR3 DNA: TGTGCCAGCACCATCAGGGGGGCGGATGGCTACACCTTC
CDR3 protein: CASTIRGADGYTF

CDR3 length: 13
D gene: TRBD1
V gene: TRBV15
clone size: once
J gene: TRBJ2-7
CDR3 DNA: TGTGCCACCAGCAGGGACAGGGGCCACGAGCAGTACTTC
CDR3 protein: CATSRDRGHEQYF

CDR3 length: 13
D gene: TRBD1
V gene: TRBV28
clone size: NA
J gene: TRBJ1-1
CDR3 DNA: TGTGCCAGCAGTCCCGGACAGGACACTGAAGCTTTCTTT
CDR3 protein: CASSPGQDTEAFF

CDR3 length: 13
D gene: TRBD1
V gene: TRBV9
clone size: NA
J gene: TRBJ2-7
CDR3 DNA: TGTGCCAGCAGCGCCGGGGACAGTTACGAGCAGTACTTC
CDR3 protein: CASSAGDSYEQYF